One and the same sample provided the 28 T cell receptor beta chains below, sequenced in a study of T-cell memory formation after mild COVID-19. TCRdb reprocessed the 5' RACE reads with MiXCR, giving one entry per CDR3 protein. Here the sample spans about 160,000 distinct CDR3 sequences, about 28% being singletons. Sequencing was performed on PBMCs or a T cell subset sorted from them (not recorded which). These receptor sequences come from an adult woman who had mild COVID-19 (a few samples of this study predate the infection). Cell type and time point are not known.

This clonotype showed up many times. The genes are TRBV6-2 or TRBV6-3 and TRBJ1-1; possible D gene TRBD1, 5 bases. Per germline, CDR1 MNHEY and CDR2 SVGEGT. CDR3 length equals 12 residues. The CDR3 loop is CAGRGVLTEAFF. The CDR3 nucleotides are TGTGCTGGGCGAGGGGTTCTCACTGAAGCTTTCTTT.

The table lists this clonotype with a few counts. The chain couples TRBV7-2 to TRBJ2-5; 8 nucleotides match TRBD2. The CDR3 runs 17 residues. J lost 1 base, V lost 5 bases, and 12 bases had no gene match. The germline V gene encodes CDR1 SGHTA and CDR2 FQGNSA. The CDR3 region is CASSPRVVSGSQETQYF. The CDR3 region has the DNA TGTGCCAGCAGCCCCCGGGTAGTAAGCGGGAGCCAAGAGACCCAGTACTTC. The entire variable domain, with the rest obtained from reference TRBV7-2 and TRBJ2-5, is as follows: GAGVSQSPSNKVTEKGKDVELRCDPISGHTALYWYRQSLGQGLEFLIYFQGNSAPDKSGLPSDRFSAERTGGSVSTLTIQRTQQEDSAVYLCASSPRVVSGSQETQYFGPGTRLLVL.

The table lists this clonotype with a few counts. V is TRBV29-1 and J is TRBJ1-3; no clear D. Deletions cut 0 bases from V and 4 bases from J, with 10 bases between. The germline V gene encodes CDR1 SQVTM and CDR2 ANQGSEA. There are 14 residues in the CDR3. CDR3 nucleotides: TGCAGCGTTGAAGATATTATGGACGGAAACACCATATATTTT. This sequence encodes CSVEDIMDGNTIYF.

The table lists this clonotype with a few counts. The chain joins TRBV5-4 to TRBJ2-7; no clear D gene. This CDR3 contains 11 residues. V lost 2 bases and J 6 bases, leaving 6 bases between the germline ends. The V gene's germline CDR1 is SGHNT and CDR2 YYREEE (reference sequence). The CDR3 DNA reads TGTGCCAGCAGCTTCGGCGGCGAGCAGTACTTC. Translated: CASSFGGEQYF.

The gene calls are TRBV7-3 and TRBJ2-7, with 10 bases identical to TRBD2. Germline CDR1 SGHTA, CDR2 FQGTGA. The CDR3 covers 15 residues. The ends lost 4 bases at V and 0 bases at J; junction bases unmatched: 3. CDR3 sequence: CASSSSGGPSYEQYF. For the CDR3, the DNA is TGTGCCAGCAGCTCTAGCGGGGGCCCCTCCTACGAGCAGTACTTC.

The J gene is TRBJ2-5, the V gene TRBV7-2, with 11 positions matching TRBD2. CDR3 size: 15 residues. CDR1 and CDR2 from the germline V gene are SGHTA and FQGNSA. Trimming removed 3 bases from V and 4 bases from J; junction bases left unmatched: 4. The CDR3, as DNA: TGTGCCAGCAGCTTGACTAGCGGGACCCGAGAGACCCAGTACTTC. This gives the protein CASSLTSGTRETQYF.

In this sample, this clonotype turned up a few times. The chain employs TRBV20-1 and TRBJ1-2; a possible D gene is TRBD1 (6 bases). Germline lookup yields CDR1 DFQATT and CDR2 SNEGSKA (reference sequence). V shed 5 bases and J shed 4 bases, with 11 bases lying between them. The CDR3 is 12 amino acids. CDR3 amino acids: CSAWTEIYGYTF. Written as DNA, the CDR3 is TGCAGTGCTTGGACAGAGATCTATGGCTACACCTTC.

The genes are TRBV7-2 and TRBJ1-2; no firm D call. The CDR3 extends over 12 amino acids. The V and J ends lost 3 bases and 7 bases respectively, with 9 bases between them. Germline V gene lookup returns CDR1 SGHTA and CDR2 FQGNSA. The CDR3: CASSLEVGGYTF. CDR3 bases: TGTGCCAGCAGCTTGGAGGTTGGTGGCTACACCTTC.

As DNA, the CDR3 is TGTGCCAGTAGTATAGTAACGGGACAGGCTGGTCGAACTGAAGCTTTCTTT. Protein product: CASSIVTGQAGRTEAFF. The chain is built from TRBV19 and TRBJ1-1; 8 positions match TRBD1. Germline CDR1 is LNHDA and CDR2 is SQIVND (reference sequence). The V and J ends lost 1 base and 5 bases, in that order; junction bases with no gene match: 12. CDR3 size: 17 residues.

The rearrangement links TRBV4-2 to TRBJ1-2; D call uncertain. From germline, CDR1 is LGHNA and CDR2 YNFKEQ. This CDR3 is 14 amino acids long. Trimming took off 1 base at V and 7 bases at J, with 13 bases between the two ends. CDR3 in DNA: TGTGCCAGCAGCCAAGGTGCAACGCGCAGTGGCTACACCTTC. This translates into CASSQGATRSGYTF.

The chain joins TRBV15 to TRBJ2-7; 7 positions agree with TRBD1. CDR3 length: 15 amino acids. V shed 1 base, J shed 4 bases, and the junction held 7 bases outside the gene matches. CDR1 and CDR2 (germline): LNHNV, YYDKDF (reference sequence). CDR3 sequence reads: CATSRALGQPYEQYF. Here the CDR3 DNA reads TGTGCCACCAGCAGAGCGCTGGGACAGCCGTACGAGCAGTACTTC.

This clonotype was seen a few times. In DNA form, the CDR3 reads TGTGCCAGCAGAGCGGGGGAGATTGGCAATCAGCCCCAGCATTTT. Its translation: CASRAGEIGNQPQHF. V is TRBV2 and J is TRBJ1-5; TRBD1 is a possible D gene (5 bases). The V end was cut by 6 bases, the J end by 2 bases, with 14 bases between. The V gene's germline CDR1 is SNHLY and CDR2 FYNNEI. This CDR3 comprises 15 residues.

This chain uses TRBV7-3 with TRBJ1-1; D perhaps matches TRBD1 (5 bases). The CDR3 has 14 amino acids. Per the germline V gene, CDR1 is SGHTA and CDR2 is FQGTGA. Trimming stripped 5 bases from V and 1 base from J, with 11 bases between. CDR3 coding DNA: TGTGCCAGCAGCGAGAGGGGATCGAACACTGAAGCTTTCTTT. As protein: CASSERGSNTEAFF.

This clonotype turned up a few times. The chain couples TRBV9 to TRBJ2-1; D remains unclear. V shed 0 bases and J shed 8 bases, with 6 bases lying between them. The CDR3 extends over 12 amino acids. Germline V lookup: CDR1 SGDLS, CDR2 YYNGEE. This chain's CDR3 is CASSVDLYEQFF. The CDR3 region has the DNA TGTGCCAGCAGCGTAGACCTGTATGAGCAGTTCTTC.

The gene calls are TRBV6-5 and TRBJ1-1; 9 bases are a match to TRBD1. The ends lost 2 bases at V and 4 bases at J; junction bases unmatched: 5. This CDR3 is 15 amino acids long. CDR1 is MNHEY and CDR2 is SVGAGI in the germline V gene. The CDR3 loop reads CASSYTGQGLTEAFF. The CDR3 DNA sequence: TGTGCCAGCAGTTACACGGGACAGGGTCTCACTGAAGCTTTCTTT.

The chain employs TRBV6-2 or TRBV6-3 and TRBJ1-1; D unresolved. This CDR3 is 16 amino acids long. Trimming took off 2 bases at V and 2 bases at J, with 15 bases between the two ends. Germline V gene data show CDR1 as MNHEY and CDR2 as SVGEGT. The CDR3, as DNA: TGTGCCAGCAGTTACGTCGAGAGAGGGTTAAACACTGAAGCTTTCTTT. This sequence encodes CASSYVERGLNTEAFF.

This clonotype came up a few times. V usage is TRBV4-1 and J usage is TRBJ1-1; D may be TRBD1 (6 bases). The V and J ends lost 2 bases and 2 bases respectively, with 9 bases between them. CDR1 MGHRA and CDR2 YSYEKL come from the germline V gene. CDR3 length equals 14 residues. CDR3 DNA sequence: TGCGCCAGCAGCCAATGGACAGATAACACTGAAGCTTTCTTT. Protein sequence: CASSQWTDNTEAFF.

The chain joins TRBV5-1 to TRBJ2-1, with 8 bases identical to TRBD1. J lost 0 bases, V lost 4 bases, and 0 bases had no gene match. Germline V gene sequence: CDR1 SGHRS, CDR2 YFSETQ. The CDR3 loop spans 14 amino acids. CDR3 protein: CASSTGGSYNEQFF. CDR3 nucleotides: TGCGCCAGCAGCACAGGGGGCTCCTACAATGAGCAGTTCTTC.

The chain recombines TRBV7-9 with TRBJ1-6; D uncertain. The V end lost 0 bases, the J end lost 7 bases, and 10 bases lay between the germline ends. The CDR3 loop spans 15 amino acids. Per the germline V gene, CDR1 is SEHNR and CDR2 is FQNEAQ (reference sequence). The DNA of the CDR3 is TGTGCCAGCAGCTTAGCGGGTGGTTACAATTCACCCCTCCACTTT. Encoded protein: CASSLAGGYNSPLHF.

The gene calls are TRBV2 and TRBJ2-5; TRBD1 might be the D (6 bases). Germline lookup yields CDR1 SNHLY and CDR2 FYNNEI. The CDR3 extends over 15 amino acids. V was clipped by 6 bases and J by 1 base, with 15 bases between them. CDR3 nucleotide sequence: TGTGCCAGCAGAGTACAGGGAAGAATCCAAGAGACCCAGTACTTC. This translates into CASRVQGRIQETQYF.

The rearrangement links TRBV15 to TRBJ2-2, with a possible D match to TRBD2 (5 bases). With 0 bases removed from V and 6 bases from J, the gap between germline ends came to 11 bases. CDR1 LNHNV and CDR2 YYDKDF come from the germline V gene (reference sequence). This CDR3 region has 15 residues. CDR3 coding DNA: TGTGCCACCAGCAGAGAATTTGAGGGCGCCGGGGAGCTGTTTTTT. This translates into CATSREFEGAGELFF.

This sequence joins TRBV20-1 and TRBJ1-3; 7 positions match TRBD1. There are 14 residues in the CDR3. Per germline, CDR1 DFQATT and CDR2 SNEGSKA (reference sequence). V trimming: 6 bases; J trimming: 0 bases; junction bases outside the gene matches: 5. CDR3 sequence reads: CSAEGGSSGNTIYF. The CDR3 nucleotides read TGCAGTGCCGAAGGGGGCAGCTCTGGAAACACCATATATTTT.

This chain connects TRBV27 to TRBJ2-7, with D possibly matching TRBD2 (6 bases). The V gene lost 2 bases and the J gene lost 5 bases, with 13 bases spanning the gap. Per the germline V gene, CDR1 is MNHEY and CDR2 is SMNVEV (reference sequence). CDR3 size: 14 residues. CDR3 in DNA: TGTGCCAGCAGTTTAAGCGGGCCCAATGACGAGCAGTACTTC. Encoded protein: CASSLSGPNDEQYF.

V is TRBV20-1 and J is TRBJ1-2, with a possible D match to TRBD1 (6 bases). V was shortened by 3 bases and J by 4 bases, with 21 bases between the two germline ends. From germline, CDR1 is DFQATT and CDR2 SNEGSKA (reference sequence). CDR3 length: 16 residues. CDR3 residues: CSARKFIGGRGYGYTF. The CDR3 bases are TGCAGTGCTAGGAAATTCATCGGGGGGCGCGGCTATGGCTACACCTTC.

This clonotype was seen a handful of times. The CDR3 DNA is TGTGCCATCAGCACGGGGGATACGCAGTATTTT. Its translation: CAISTGDTQYF. V gene TRBV10-3 combines with J gene TRBJ2-3, with D maybe TRBD2 (5 bases). This CDR3 spans 11 amino acids. The germline V gene encodes CDR1 ENHRY and CDR2 SYGVKD. Trimming removed 6 bases from V and 6 bases from J, with 7 bases in between.

The J gene is TRBJ2-3, the V gene TRBV3-1; no definite D call. The CDR3 loop spans 16 amino acids. The ends were cut back, 0 bases at V and 0 bases at J, with 10 bases in the middle. The germline CDR1 and CDR2 sequences are LGHDT and YNNKEL (reference sequence). The CDR3 nucleotides read TGTGCCAGCAGCCAAGAGGGCGGTTCTAGCACAGATACGCAGTATTTT. Translation: CASSQEGGSSTDTQYF.

This clonotype turned up a few times. The chain recombines TRBV6-5 with TRBJ2-2; 11 bases agree with TRBD1. This CDR3 region has 15 residues. The V gene end was trimmed by 6 bases and the J gene end by 5 bases; junction bases not matched to a gene: 5. Looked up from germline, CDR1 is MNHEY and CDR2 is SVGAGI. The DNA for the CDR3 is TGTGCCAGCAGCACCGGGACAGGGGGAACCGGGGAGCTGTTTTTT. This translates into CASSTGTGGTGELFF.

The table lists this clonotype with a few counts. The gene calls are TRBV9 and TRBJ2-3, with 8 bases lining up with TRBD2. Germline CDR1 is SGDLS and CDR2 is YYNGEE. Unmatched junction bases numbered 3, after V lost 2 bases and J lost 1 base. This CDR3 comprises 15 residues. CDR3: CASSVRGGRTDTQYF. CDR3 bases: TGTGCCAGCAGCGTGCGCGGGGGGCGCACAGATACGCAGTATTTT.